This T cell receptor beta chain is drawn from a study of T cell changes during pregnancy in multiple sclerosis (dated by TCRdb to the late 2010s). Notes on the research overall: Changes in the T cell repertoire over the course of pregnancy were examined in this study in women with multiple sclerosis.

Receptors were amplified or captured by the immunoSEQ multiplex PCR assay. Here the immuneACCESS table is served through TCRdb, limited to in-frame sequences with V and J called. Missing clones are a known gap in these copies; in checked studies unresolved V genes cover under half, and the rest lacks a known reason. Recorded for this sample are around 66,000 clones; more than 90% of them occurred a single time. Of the sample, 3% to 4% is held by the ten largest clones. Taken from the germline V gene, the CDR1 and CDR2 loops are SGHVS and FNYEAQ. V and J are truncated by 5 bases and 3 bases respectively, leaving an intervening sequence of 14 bases. From the cysteine up to the phenylalanine, the CDR3 has a length of 14 residues. CDR3 DNA is the only sequence kept; it has 42 bases, read in frame from the first base. On this clone itself: Which antigen it targets is not known. Base qualities are not provided; no much larger clone lies one nucleotide away.

This chain joins TRBV7-6 to TRBJ2-7; the D gene remains uncertain. This TCR came from a female donor in good health, enrolled as a control in a pregnancy study. The sequences come from peripheral blood, collected in the first trimester of pregnancy. The CDR3 region has the sequence CASSASYNLYEQYF. The DNA sequence is as follows: TGTGCCAGCAGCGCATCATACAACCTCTACGAGCAGTACTTC.